These 8 T cell receptor beta chains share one sample of origin, sequenced in a study of T cell repertoires in cytomegalovirus infection. MiXCR was run by TCRdb on the reads, yielding one entry per CDR3 protein. The profile covers around 350,000 distinct CDR3 sequences, with roughly 18% appearing a single time and 8.7% taken by the ten largest. Sequencing input: PBMCs. Receptors were obtained from a human donor in good health (CMV status not recorded). Some clones in this sample may be carry-over from other donors' samples.

As for this clonotype: Being one base from a much bigger clone, this may be a read error. The genes are TRBV7-6 and TRBJ2-2; 7 nucleotides align to TRBD2. Germline V gene lookup returns CDR1 SGHVS and CDR2 FNYEAQ. The CDR3 contains 17 residues. Written as DNA, the CDR3 is TGTGCCAGCAGCTTAAACGGACTAGGAGTTTGGACCGGGGAGCTGGTTTTT. Translated, it gives CASSLNGLGVWTGELVF.

CDR3 in DNA: TGTGCCATCAGTGAGTCGACAGGGGCCCATGAAGCTTTCTTT. Translation: CAISESTGAHEAFF. The V gene is TRBV10-3, the J gene TRBJ1-1, with 8 bases that match TRBD1. Germline CDR1 ENHRY, CDR2 SYGVKD. The V segment lost 0 bases and the J segment 7 bases; nucleotides outside the gene matches: 4. This CDR3 has 14 residues.

This clonotype has ten or more counts. CDR3 in DNA: TGTGCCAGCAGCTTCGGGCTTAACTACTCTGGGGCCAACGTCCTGACTTTC. This translates into CASSFGLNYSGANVLTF. This chain links TRBV7-2 with TRBJ2-6; D is ambiguous. This CDR3 is built from 17 residues. Looked up from germline, CDR1 is SGHTA and CDR2 is FQGNSA. V was cut by 3 bases and J by 0 bases, with 12 bases left in between.

Ten or more counts support this clonotype. V is TRBV12-3 or TRBV12-4 and J is TRBJ1-1, with 9 positions matching TRBD1. J lost 6 bases, V lost 3 bases, and 5 bases had no gene match. This CDR3 has 14 residues. CDR3 amino acids: CASSFGDRAAEAFF. DNA of the CDR3: TGTGCCAGCAGTTTCGGGGACAGGGCGGCTGAAGCTTTCTTT.

This chain links TRBV3-1 with TRBJ2-1; a weak D match, TRBD2 (6 bases). Germline V gene data show CDR1 as LGHDT and CDR2 as YNNKEL (reference sequence). Trimming shortened V by 0 bases and J by 4 bases, and 10 bases separated the two germline ends. CDR3 length: 15 residues. CDR3 DNA: TGTGCCAGCAGCCAAGATAGCGGCCCTTACAATGAGCAGTTCTTC. This gives the protein CASSQDSGPYNEQFF.

This clonotype was counted at least ten times. The chain is built from TRBV7-2 and TRBJ2-5; TRBD2 aligns across 13 bases. CDR1 and CDR2 (germline): SGHTA, FQGNSA. Trimming removed 5 bases from V and 5 bases from J; junction bases left unmatched: 5. The CDR3 is 15 residues long. Written as DNA, the CDR3 is TGTGCCAGCAGCCCGGGACTAGCGGGACTGGAGACCCAGTACTTC. It encodes CASSPGLAGLETQYF.

This clonotype has ten or more counts. The V and J genes are TRBV3-1 and TRBJ2-7; D is undetermined. This CDR3 is 13 amino acids long. Germline V gene sequence: CDR1 LGHDT, CDR2 YNNKEL (reference sequence). V lost 0 bases and J 0 bases, leaving 3 bases between the germline ends. CDR3: CASSQELSYEQYF. CDR3 nucleotide sequence: TGTGCCAGCAGCCAAGAGCTCTCCTACGAGCAGTACTTC.

The table lists this clonotype with many counts. The chain combines TRBV6-2 or TRBV6-3 with TRBJ2-1; TRBD2 agrees at 8 bases. CDR1 is MNHEY, CDR2 SVGEGT, per germline. Trimming took 5 bases from V and 8 from J; bases not matched to a gene: 14. The CDR3 has 16 amino acids. CDR3 sequence: CASSPRRSGRGDEQFF. The DNA of the CDR3 is TGTGCCAGCAGTCCCCGAAGGAGCGGGAGAGGCGATGAGCAGTTCTTC.